This T cell receptor (beta chain) is drawn from a study of T cell repertoires in cytomegalovirus infection (dated by TCRdb to the late 2010s). Describing the broader study: The HLA type of each donor mattered for the analysis, because public TCR beta signatures pointed to carriage of CMV infection along with the matching HLA type.

Points the paper makes about the study in general: The ex vivo response was dominated by HLA-C-restricted CMV-specific TCR beta clonotypes, and the single most frequent clonotype in two of eight donors was supplied by these HLA-C-restricted clonotypes. Carriers of CMV infection plus the relevant HLA type were discriminated by the cumulative frequency of public TCR beta family members in the study cohort and in an independent roughly 340-donor cohort.

The junction shows trimming of 5 bases on V and 6 bases on J, and the gene matches do not reach 5 bases of it. Including the terminal cysteine and phenylalanine, the CDR3 comprises 13 residues. Only the CDR3 part of the read is kept: 39 bases, read in frame from the first base. For CDR1 and CDR2, the germline V gene lists SGHTA and FQGNSA. The listed sequencing device is Illumina HiSeq 1500. The raw public data were reprocessed by TCRdb itself: fastp quality trimming at Q25, MiXCR clonotype calling, in-frame beta chains only. Identical CDR3 proteins give one entry, which carries the most common genes and DNA. This sample comprises around 530,000 distinct CDR3 sequences, around 27% of them detected only once. The top ten constitute around 14% of the sample. As concerns this clonotype: The antigen it binds to is not known. Base qualities are not at hand, and no much larger clone is one base apart.

This chain joins TRBV7-2 to TRBJ2-7; TRBD1 fits 9 bases in the junction. The sample was PBMCs. This TCR was sampled from a human donor in good health (CMV status not recorded). Some clones in this sample may be carry-over from other donors' samples. The nucleotide sequence is given as TGTGCCAGCAGCCCGAGGGACAGGGTCGAGCAGTACTTC. This sequence encodes CASSPRDRVEQYF.